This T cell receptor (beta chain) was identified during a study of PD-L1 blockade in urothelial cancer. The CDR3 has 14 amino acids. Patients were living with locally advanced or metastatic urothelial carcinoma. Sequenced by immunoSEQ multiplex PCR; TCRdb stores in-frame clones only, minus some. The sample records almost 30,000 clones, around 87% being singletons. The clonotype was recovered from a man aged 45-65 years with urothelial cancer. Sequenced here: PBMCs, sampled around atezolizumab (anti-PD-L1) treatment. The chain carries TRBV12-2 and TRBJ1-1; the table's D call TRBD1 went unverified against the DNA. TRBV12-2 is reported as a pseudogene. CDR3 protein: CASRFRQGRTEAFF. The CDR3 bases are TGTGCAAGTCGCTTCCGACAGGGGAGAACTGAAGCTTTCTTT.